This passage covers 5 T cell receptor beta chains from one sample sequenced in a study of T cell responses to AZD1222 COVID-19 vaccine. The protocol was immunoSEQ multiplex PCR, while the TCRdb copy is restricted to in-frame clones and leaves out a portion. The sample lists roughly 120,000 clones, roughly 84% occurring once. Sequencing was performed on peripheral blood, taken on day 0 of AZD1222 vaccination. The source of these receptors is an adult in good health.

The chain uses TRBV3-1 (or the pseudogene TRBV3-2) and TRBJ1-2; 8 nucleotides align to TRBD1. The CDR3 has 14 residues. The ends lost 7 bases at V and 2 bases at J; junction bases unmatched: 6. Germline values: CDR1 LGHDT, CDR2 YNNKEL (reference sequence). CDR3 protein: CASTRTGTNYGYTF. In nucleotides, the CDR3 is TGTGCCAGCACGCGGACAGGGACAAACTATGGCTACACCTTC.

The V call is TRBV19, the J call TRBJ1-2, with D perhaps TRBD1 (6 bases). The CDR3 runs 13 residues. Germline loops: CDR1 LNHDA, CDR2 SQIVND (reference sequence). The ends were cut back, 7 bases at V and 3 bases at J, with 12 bases in the middle. The CDR3 bases are TGTGCCAGTAAGAGGGGGGGCTACTATGGCTACACCTTC. Amino acid sequence: CASKRGGYYGYTF. Looking up the rest from reference TRBV19 and TRBJ1-2 gives the full variable domain: DGGITQSPKYLFRKEGQNVTLSCEQNLNHDAMYWYRQDPGQGLRLIYYSQIVNDFQKGDIAEGYSVSREKKESFPLTVTSAQKNPTAFYLCASKRGGYYGYTFGSGTRLTVV.

The chain is built from TRBV5-1 and TRBJ2-7, with no clear D. This CDR3 comprises 13 residues. Germline V gives CDR1 SGHRS, CDR2 YFSETQ. V was shortened by 0 bases and J by 4 bases, with 8 bases between the two germline ends. The CDR3 loop reads CASSLATEYEQYF. DNA of the CDR3: TGCGCCAGCAGCTTGGCCACCGAGTACGAGCAGTACTTC.

The DNA of the CDR3 is TGCAGTGCTAGTGGGACGGGGGGAGATACGACCCAGTACTTC. It specifies CSASGTGGDTTQYF. This chain links TRBV20-1 with TRBJ2-5, with 7 positions matching TRBD2. The CDR3 contains 14 residues. Germline assignment: CDR1 DFQATT and CDR2 SNEGSKA (reference sequence). J gave up 7 bases and V 3 bases, and 11 bases lay outside the gene matches.

The gene calls are TRBV4-2 and TRBJ2-7; the match to TRBD2 covers 12 bases. Germline trimming cut 1 base from V and 7 bases from J; bases unmatched to any gene: 8. Germline V gene lookup returns CDR1 LGHNA and CDR2 YNFKEQ. This CDR3 is built from 16 residues. The CDR3 is CASSQVASGRAGEQYF. In DNA form, the CDR3 reads TGTGCCAGCAGCCAAGTAGCTAGCGGGAGGGCCGGTGAGCAGTACTTC.